The 25 T cell receptor beta chains reported below all come from one sample, sequenced in a study of T cell responses to AZD1222 COVID-19 vaccine (dated by TCRdb to the early 2020s). The library was prepared using the immunoSEQ multiplex PCR assay. This is the immuneACCESS table as TCRdb keeps it, with only in-frame sequences that have V and J called. A part of the clones is gone; compared with another copy, unresolved V genes explain less than half, and the rest is unexplained. The sample table holds about 92,000 clones, of which about nine tenths were seen once. The ten top clones hold under 2% of the sample. Reading the label with the study, this specimen's time point is: baseline before first vaccination. Sequences were derived from peripheral blood, sampled on day 0 of AZD1222 vaccination. These receptors were taken from an adult in good health.

The V and J genes are TRBV18 and TRBJ2-3; D is unresolved. V gave up 3 bases and J gave up 2 bases, with 9 bases separating them. CDR3 length: 14 amino acids. Looked up from germline, CDR1 is KGHSH and CDR2 is LQKENI. DNA for the CDR3: TGTGCCAGCTCACCCAGGCCATACACAGATACGCAGTATTTT. This translates into CASSPRPYTDTQYF.

The gene calls are TRBV30 and TRBJ1-4; 9 bases match TRBD1. The germline gives CDR1 GTSNPN, CDR2 SVGIG (reference sequence). Germline trimming cut 3 bases from V and 10 bases from J; bases unmatched to any gene: 9. The CDR3 sequence is 14 residues long. The CDR3 coding sequence is TGTGCCTGGAGCGCCGGGACAGGGACGCCAAAACTGTTTTTT. Protein: CAWSAGTGTPKLFF.

This chain joins TRBV5-5 and TRBJ2-1; D is possibly TRBD1 (7 bases). The germline CDR1 and CDR2 sequences are SGHKS and YYEKEE (reference sequence). V was shortened by 1 base and J by 13 bases, with 15 bases between the two germline ends. This CDR3 is 13 amino acids long. CDR3 residues: CASSLLVRGDQFF. CDR3 nucleotide sequence: TGTGCCAGCAGCTTGTTGGTCAGGGGGGACCAGTTCTTC.

This clone occurred once. J is TRBJ1-1 and V is TRBV27; 8 bases are shared with TRBD1. CDR3 size: 14 residues. The germline gives CDR1 MNHEY, CDR2 SMNVEV (reference sequence). V trimming: 3 bases; J trimming: 2 bases; junction bases outside the gene matches: 2. The CDR3 reads CASSFDRGNTEAFF. CDR3 DNA: TGTGCCAGCAGTTTCGACAGGGGAAACACTGAAGCTTTCTTT.

This clone has just one count. The gene calls are TRBV2 and TRBJ1-1, with 7 nucleotides matching TRBD1. After removal of 5 bases from V and 5 bases from J, the junction contained 8 bases not matched to a gene. The germline CDR1 and CDR2 sequences are SNHLY and FYNNEI. The CDR3 covers 14 residues. The CDR3 protein is CASSRQGDRTEAFF. The DNA of the CDR3 is TGTGCCAGCAGTAGACAGGGAGATCGTACTGAAGCTTTCTTT.

The V gene is TRBV2, the J gene TRBJ1-2; no clear D gene. V lost 2 bases, J lost 7 bases, and 14 bases lay in between. The V gene's germline CDR1 is SNHLY and CDR2 FYNNEI. This CDR3 comprises 14 residues. The DNA for the CDR3 is TGTGCCAGCAGTGAATTCGTCGGAAGCAGTGGCTACACCTTC. This codes for CASSEFVGSSGYTF.

This clone was observed a single time. The chain uses TRBV7-6 and TRBJ1-1, with 11 nucleotides matching TRBD1. Germline loops: CDR1 SGHVS, CDR2 FNYEAQ. V shed 5 bases and J 1 base; nucleotides not matched to a gene: 3. There are 15 residues in the CDR3. The CDR3 bases are TGTGCCAGCAGCGGGACAGGGGGTGAGAACACTGAAGCTTTCTTT. Translated, it gives CASSGTGGENTEAFF.

This clone was seen once. This chain uses TRBV11-2 with TRBJ2-3; D gene ambiguous. Trimming pared 4 bases from V and 2 bases from J, leaving 7 bases between. The germline V gene encodes CDR1 SGHAT and CDR2 FQNNGV. There are 13 residues in the CDR3. The CDR3 is CASSSLYTDTQYF. DNA for the CDR3: TGTGCCAGCAGCTCCCTCTACACAGATACGCAGTATTTT.

The gene calls are TRBV30 and TRBJ1-5; 8 bases agree with TRBD1. Germline-derived CDR1 and CDR2 are GTSNPN and SVGIG (reference sequence). The V segment lost 7 bases and the J segment 2 bases; nucleotides outside the gene matches: 4. The CDR3 has 13 amino acids. The CDR3: CAFSDRGNQPQHF. The CDR3 DNA is TGTGCCTTTTCGGACAGGGGCAATCAGCCCCAGCATTTT.

The chain uses TRBV28 and TRBJ2-5, with TRBD1 matching over 7 bases. This CDR3 has 15 amino acids. After removal of 6 bases from V and 2 bases from J, the junction contained 9 bases not matched to a gene. CDR1 is MDHEN, CDR2 SYDVKM, per germline. The CDR3 DNA sequence: TGTGCCAGCAGCTCGGGACAGCTCGGGCAAGAGACCCAGTACTTC. This translates into CASSSGQLGQETQYF.

The chain recombines TRBV4-1 with TRBJ2-7, with D tentatively TRBD1 or TRBD2 (5 bases each). Germline V gene sequence: CDR1 MGHRA, CDR2 YSYEKL. Trimming removed 0 bases from V and 2 bases from J, with 11 bases in between. This CDR3 has 15 amino acids. The CDR3 sequence: CASSQDPGLTYEQYF. The CDR3 nucleotides read TGCGCCAGCAGCCAAGACCCGGGGCTAACCTACGAGCAGTACTTC.

The rearrangement joins TRBV18 to TRBJ2-1; D not certain. The CDR3 extends over 11 amino acids. CDR1 is KGHSH, CDR2 LQKENI, per germline. Trimming left V 2 bases short and J 8 bases short, with 4 bases between. CDR3 sequence reads: CASSPSHEQFF. DNA for the CDR3: TGTGCCAGCTCACCAAGCCATGAGCAGTTCTTC.

The chain has TRBV4-3 and TRBJ2-3; 13 bases line up with TRBD2. Trimming at V came to 4 bases and at J to 4 bases, leaving 5 bases not matched to a gene. CDR3 length: 16 residues. CDR1 and CDR2 from the germline V gene are LGHNA and YSLEER. CDR3 sequence reads: CASSRRLAGGPDTQYF. The DNA for the CDR3 is TGCGCCAGCAGCCGCAGACTAGCGGGGGGACCAGATACGCAGTATTTT.

The J gene is TRBJ2-6, the V gene TRBV18, with 8 nucleotides matching TRBD1. The J segment lost 0 bases and the V segment lost 2 bases, leaving 6 bases of the junction unmatched. The CDR3 is made up of 18 amino acids. CDR1 and CDR2 from the germline V gene are KGHSH and LQKENI. For the CDR3, the DNA is TGTGCCAGCTCACCAGGACAGGGTTCCAGCTCTGGGGCCAACGTCCTGACTTTC. Its protein product is CASSPGQGSSSGANVLTF.

The V gene is TRBV7-9, the J gene TRBJ2-5, with a weak D call TRBD1 (7 bases). The CDR3 length is 16 residues. Germline V gene sequence: CDR1 SEHNR, CDR2 FQNEAQ (reference sequence). V lost 5 bases, J lost 2 bases, and 18 bases lay in between. The chain's CDR3 is CASSIGRTGQQETQYF. The CDR3 DNA follows: TGTGCCAGCAGCATAGGGAGGACAGGACAACAAGAGACCCAGTACTTC. The full variable domain, in which reference TRBV7-9 and TRBJ2-5 provide the parts outside the CDR3, is DTGVSQNPRHKITKRGQNVTFRCDPISEHNRLYWYRQTLGQGPEFLTYFQNEAQLEKSRLLSDRFSAERPKGSFSTLEIQRTEQGDSAMYLCASSIGRTGQQETQYFGPGTRLLVL.

The CDR3 reads CATSGPAGNIQYF. CDR3 in DNA: TGTGCCACCAGTGGGCCTGCGGGAAACATTCAGTACTTC. J is TRBJ2-4 and V is TRBV24-1; possible D gene TRBD2, 5 bases. The CDR3 spans 13 residues. V lost 5 bases, J lost 6 bases, and 10 bases lay in between. Germline V gene sequence: CDR1 KGHDR, CDR2 SFDVKD.

In its sample, this clone was seen once. The chain employs TRBV9 and TRBJ1-6, with TRBD1 identical over 7 bases. V shed 7 bases, J shed 6 bases, and the junction held 13 bases outside the gene matches. CDR1 SGDLS and CDR2 YYNGEE come from the germline V gene. This CDR3 region has 16 residues. The DNA for the CDR3 is TGTGCCAGCCGTCGGGAATGGGGACAGAGTAATTCACCCCTCCACTTT. Protein product: CASRREWGQSNSPLHF. Using reference TRBV9 and TRBJ1-6 for the parts outside the CDR3, the full variable domain is DSGVTQTPKHLITATGQRVTLRCSPRSGDLSVYWYQQSLDQGLQFLIQYYNGEERAKGNILERFSAQQFPDLHSELNLSSLELGDSALYFCASRREWGQSNSPLHFGNGTRLTVT.

The CDR3 DNA sequence: TGCGCCAGCAGCAAAACGGAGCTCTATGGCTACACCTTC. It translates to CASSKTELYGYTF. V and J are TRBV4-1 and TRBJ1-2; D is undetermined. With 5 bases removed from V and 4 bases from J, the gap between germline ends came to 11 bases. CDR1 MGHRA and CDR2 YSYEKL come from the germline V gene. CDR3 size: 13 residues.

This rearrangement joins TRBV18 to TRBJ2-1; D possibly matches TRBD1 or TRBD2 (5 bases each). The CDR3 spans 15 residues. Germline V gene sequence: CDR1 KGHSH, CDR2 LQKENI. V lost 2 bases and J lost 0, with 8 bases in between. This CDR3 is CASSPGGPSYNEQFF. CDR3 nucleotide sequence: TGTGCCAGCTCACCAGGGGGTCCCTCCTACAATGAGCAGTTCTTC.

The chain recombines TRBV5-6 with TRBJ1-2; a possible D gene is TRBD1 (5 bases). Trimming took 4 bases from V and 0 from J, leaving 10 bases between them. Germline assignment: CDR1 SGHDT and CDR2 YYEEEE. The CDR3 consists of 14 residues. The CDR3 spells CASSPGQANYGYTF. The CDR3 coding sequence is TGTGCCAGCAGCCCTGGACAAGCTAACTATGGCTACACCTTC.

V gene TRBV7-3 combines with J gene TRBJ1-2; 7 bases match TRBD1. CDR1 is SGHTA, CDR2 FQGTGA, per germline. The V and J ends lost 5 bases and 6 bases, in that order; junction bases with no gene match: 6. This CDR3 has 13 amino acids. DNA of the CDR3: TGTGCCAGCAGCCCCCAGGGGGGGAATGGCTACACCTTC. Amino acids: CASSPQGGNGYTF.

This rearrangement joins TRBV2 to TRBJ2-7; possibly TRBD1 or TRBD2 for D (6 bases each). V was clipped by 6 bases and J by 2 bases, with 11 bases between them. The CDR3 length is 13 residues. Germline CDR1 SNHLY, CDR2 FYNNEI. CDR3 DNA sequence: TGTGCCAGCAGGGCCGGGGGCCCCTACGAGCAGTACTTC. This gives the protein CASRAGGPYEQYF.

The J gene is TRBJ1-2, the V gene TRBV19; TRBD1 might be the D (6 bases). Germline lookup yields CDR1 LNHDA and CDR2 SQIVND (reference sequence). The CDR3 length is 18 residues. Trimming took off 3 bases at V and 2 bases at J, with 22 bases between the two ends. The CDR3 loop reads CASSISAGLLGANYGYTF. The CDR3, as DNA: TGTGCCAGTAGTATCAGCGCCGGCCTTTTGGGGGCGAACTATGGCTACACCTTC.

CDR3 protein: CASSQAAGEKNIQYF. The CDR3 coding sequence is TGTGCCAGCAGCCAAGCCGCAGGGGAGAAAAACATTCAGTACTTC. The chain uses TRBV28 and TRBJ2-4; tentative D call: TRBD1 (6 bases). CDR3 length: 15 residues. The germline V gene has CDR1 MDHEN and CDR2 SYDVKM. V shed 6 bases and J shed 4 bases, with 16 bases lying between them.

The rearrangement uses TRBV11-2 and TRBJ2-1, with D possibly matching TRBD2 (5 bases). The CDR3 has 15 residues. CDR1 is SGHAT, CDR2 FQNNGV, per germline. V lost 2 bases and J 5 bases, leaving 13 bases between the germline ends. The CDR3 nucleotides are TGTGCCAGCAGCTTAAGAGGGCACGGGAACAATGAGCAGTTCTTC. Translated, it gives CASSLRGHGNNEQFF.